This T cell receptor (beta chain) was obtained from a study of cytomegalovirus exposure and HLA in healthy donors. The overall study: Among fewer than 500 genotyped donors, around 80% fell in the Caucasian-associated ancestry cluster. Study-wide results and caveats: It was reported in a later analysis that an Asian-associated ancestry cluster showed fewer N-insertions than the roughly 670-donor mean.

There are 19 residues in the CDR3. J was trimmed by 0 bases and V by 4 bases; bases with no gene match: 9. The germline V gene encodes CDR1 SGHDN and CDR2 FVKESK. On this clone: The antigen remains unidentified.

The PCR was carried out with 60 Vbeta primers and 13 Jbeta primers. Repertoires were generated with immunoSEQ multiplex PCR, while TCRdb's copy carries only in-frame clones and drops some. The data contain more than 150,000 clones, about four fifths of them singletons. This receptor was obtained from a girl under 18 in good health and CMV-seropositive. The genes are TRBV14 and TRBJ2-3; 14 bases are a match to TRBD2. Sequenced: PBMCs. CDR3 sequence: CASSLSGTSGGWSTDTQYF. DNA for the CDR3: TGTGCCAGCAGCCTTTCCGGGACTAGCGGGGGATGGAGCACAGATACGCAGTATTTT.